Listed below are T cell receptor beta chains from one sample, sequenced in a study of early T cells in non-severe SARS-CoV-2 infection. TCRdb reprocessed the 5' RACE reads via MiXCR and lists one record per CDR3 protein. The sample includes approximately 84,000 distinct CDR3 sequences, under 15% of them seen just once. The sequenced sample was whole blood. All receptors come from an adult who was a healthcare worker with PCR-confirmed SARS-CoV-2 infection or an uninfected control (not recorded which). Both conserved end residues are part of each CDR3. A D gene is named only where the DNA matches it firmly. The size entry is marked missing in some rows and otherwise reads once, few, many or a size class.

j_call: TRBJ1-1; clone_size: NA; v_call: TRBV12-3/TRBV12-4; d_call: NA; cdr3_aa: CASSDGVNTEAFF; cdr3_nt: TGTGCCAGCAGTGACGGGGTGAACACTGAAGCTTTCTTT
j_call: TRBJ2-1; clone_size: NA; v_call: TRBV9; d_call: NA; cdr3_aa: CASSVGGASEQFF; cdr3_nt: TGTGCCAGCAGCGTAGGAGGGGCTAGTGAGCAGTTCTTC
j_call: TRBJ1-4; clone_size: few; v_call: TRBV9; d_call: TRBD1; cdr3_aa: CASSVQGDSNEKLFF; cdr3_nt: TGTGCCAGCAGCGTACAGGGGGATTCTAATGAAAAACTGTTTTTT
j_call: TRBJ1-5; clone_size: many; v_call: TRBV18; d_call: TRBD1; cdr3_aa: CASSPGTGNNQPQHF; cdr3_nt: TGTGCCAGCTCACCCGGGACAGGGAACAATCAGCCCCAGCATTTT
j_call: TRBJ1-6; clone_size: NA; v_call: TRBV5-1; d_call: TRBD1; cdr3_aa: CASSSRQGNSPLHF; cdr3_nt: TGCGCCAGCAGCTCCCGACAGGGTAATTCACCCCTCCACTTT
j_call: TRBJ1-1; clone_size: many; v_call: TRBV28; d_call: NA; cdr3_aa: CASSLRREAFF; cdr3_nt: TGTGCCAGCAGTCTGCGCCGTGAAGCTTTCTTT
j_call: TRBJ1-1; clone_size: NA; v_call: TRBV2; d_call: NA; cdr3_aa: CASILAWVANTEAFF; cdr3_nt: TGTGCCAGCATCCTAGCTTGGGTAGCCAACACTGAAGCTTTCTTT
j_call: TRBJ2-7; clone_size: few; v_call: TRBV6-1; d_call: NA; cdr3_aa: CASSEFRASSYEQYF; cdr3_nt: TGTGCCAGCAGTGAATTTAGGGCTAGCTCCTACGAGCAGTACTTC
j_call: TRBJ1-6; clone_size: NA; v_call: TRBV18; d_call: TRBD1; cdr3_aa: CASSPTGGNSPLHF; cdr3_nt: TGTGCCAGCTCGCCCACAGGGGGTAATTCACCCCTCCACTTT
j_call: TRBJ2-1; clone_size: few; v_call: TRBV6-6; d_call: NA; cdr3_aa: CACVIGVGNEQFF; cdr3_nt: TGTGCCTGTGTAATCGGGGTGGGGAATGAGCAGTTCTTC
j_call: TRBJ2-1; clone_size: few; v_call: TRBV20-1; d_call: TRBD2; cdr3_aa: CSARDIQRGASEQFF; cdr3_nt: TGCAGTGCTAGAGATATCCAGCGGGGGGCCTCGGAGCAGTTCTTC
j_call: TRBJ2-5; clone_size: few; v_call: TRBV5-1; d_call: TRBD2; cdr3_aa: CATGTSGSRAETQYF; cdr3_nt: TGCGCCACCGGGACTAGCGGGAGTCGGGCGGAGACCCAGTACTTC
j_call: TRBJ2-1; clone_size: few; v_call: TRBV29-1; d_call: TRBD2; cdr3_aa: CSVEASGGANEQFF; cdr3_nt: TGCAGCGTTGAAGCTAGCGGGGGGGCCAATGAGCAGTTCTTC
j_call: TRBJ2-2; clone_size: few; v_call: TRBV19; d_call: TRBD2; cdr3_aa: CASSPGTRKTGELFF; cdr3_nt: TGTGCCAGTAGTCCTGGGACTAGAAAAACCGGGGAGCTGTTTTTT
j_call: TRBJ2-3; clone_size: few; v_call: TRBV20-1; d_call: NA; cdr3_aa: CSARDLGGLVIDTQYF; cdr3_nt: TGCAGTGCTAGAGATCTCGGGGGCCTTGTCATCGATACGCAGTATTTT
j_call: TRBJ2-3; clone_size: NA; v_call: TRBV29-1; d_call: NA; cdr3_aa: CSVEESGADTQYF; cdr3_nt: TGCAGCGTCGAAGAGTCAGGGGCAGATACGCAGTATTTT
j_call: TRBJ2-2; clone_size: few; v_call: TRBV6-5; d_call: NA; cdr3_aa: CASSHDRRGTGELFF; cdr3_nt: TGTGCCAGCAGCCACGACAGGAGAGGCACCGGGGAGCTGTTTTTT
j_call: TRBJ2-7; clone_size: NA; v_call: TRBV7-9; d_call: TRBD1; cdr3_aa: CASSMDRGTPYEQYF; cdr3_nt: TGTGCCAGCAGCATGGACAGGGGGACGCCTTACGAGCAGTACTTC
j_call: TRBJ2-3; clone_size: many; v_call: TRBV5-1; d_call: NA; cdr3_aa: CASSPGPTDTQYF; cdr3_nt: TGCGCCAGCAGCCCCGGCCCCACAGATACGCAGTATTTT
j_call: TRBJ1-1; clone_size: few; v_call: TRBV2; d_call: TRBD1; cdr3_aa: CASRVDRGTEAFF; cdr3_nt: TGTGCCAGCAGGGTAGACAGGGGAACTGAAGCTTTCTTT
j_call: TRBJ1-2; clone_size: many; v_call: TRBV3-1; d_call: NA; cdr3_aa: CASSPPADYGYTF; cdr3_nt: TGTGCCAGCAGCCCCCCGGCCGACTATGGCTACACCTTC
j_call: TRBJ1-2; clone_size: NA; v_call: TRBV4-1; d_call: NA; cdr3_aa: CASSQAADDSYGYTF; cdr3_nt: TGCGCCAGCAGCCAAGCTGCGGACGATAGCTATGGCTACACCTTC
j_call: TRBJ2-5; clone_size: many; v_call: TRBV3-1; d_call: NA; cdr3_aa: CASSRGTATYF; cdr3_nt: TGTGCCAGCAGCCGCGGGACAGCGACGTACTTC
j_call: TRBJ2-7; clone_size: NA; v_call: TRBV6-6; d_call: NA; cdr3_aa: CASSALLDGQYF; cdr3_nt: TGTGCCAGCAGTGCCCTCCTTGATGGGCAGTACTTC
j_call: TRBJ1-4; clone_size: many; v_call: TRBV29-1; d_call: NA; cdr3_aa: CSVATGWNEKLFF; cdr3_nt: TGCAGCGTTGCGACAGGTTGGAACGAAAAACTGTTTTTT
j_call: TRBJ1-4; clone_size: NA; v_call: TRBV25-1; d_call: NA; cdr3_aa: CASSPGLVATNEKLFF; cdr3_nt: TGTGCCAGCAGCCCAGGGTTGGTTGCAACTAATGAAAAACTGTTTTTT
j_call: TRBJ1-1; clone_size: few; v_call: TRBV29-1; d_call: TRBD1; cdr3_aa: CSVLQGRPNTEAFF; cdr3_nt: TGCAGCGTGTTACAGGGGAGACCGAACACTGAAGCTTTCTTT
j_call: TRBJ2-6; clone_size: few; v_call: TRBV19; d_call: NA; cdr3_aa: CASTVSGANVLTF; cdr3_nt: TGTGCCAGTACGGTCTCTGGGGCCAACGTCCTGACTTTC
j_call: TRBJ2-7; clone_size: many; v_call: TRBV3-1; d_call: NA; cdr3_aa: CASSPRFVGSSYEQYF; cdr3_nt: TGTGCCAGCAGCCCTAGATTCGTCGGGAGCTCCTACGAGCAGTACTTC
j_call: TRBJ2-5; clone_size: many; v_call: TRBV29-1; d_call: NA; cdr3_aa: CSVATPQETQYF; cdr3_nt: TGCAGCGTTGCGACACCTCAAGAGACCCAGTACTTC
j_call: TRBJ2-3; clone_size: many; v_call: TRBV13; d_call: NA; cdr3_aa: CASSLGLVAHYPSTDTQYF; cdr3_nt: TGTGCCAGCAGCTTAGGCCTTGTCGCCCATTACCCTAGCACAGATACGCAGTATTTT
j_call: TRBJ1-5; clone_size: few; v_call: TRBV29-1; d_call: TRBD1; cdr3_aa: CSVGGTGLNNQPQHF; cdr3_nt: TGCAGCGTTGGCGGGACAGGGCTAAACAATCAGCCCCAGCATTTT
j_call: TRBJ2-2; clone_size: NA; v_call: TRBV7-3; d_call: NA; cdr3_aa: CASSLQGSGELFF; cdr3_nt: TGTGCCAGCAGCTTACAGGGATCCGGGGAGCTGTTTTTT
j_call: TRBJ2-1; clone_size: NA; v_call: TRBV29-1; d_call: NA; cdr3_aa: CSAAPSYNEQFF; cdr3_nt: TGCAGCGCCGCCCCCTCCTACAATGAGCAGTTCTTC
j_call: TRBJ2-5; clone_size: NA; v_call: TRBV5-1; d_call: NA; cdr3_aa: CASSFDSKETQYF; cdr3_nt: TGCGCCAGCAGCTTTGACTCGAAGGAGACCCAGTACTTC
j_call: TRBJ2-1; clone_size: NA; v_call: TRBV5-1; d_call: NA; cdr3_aa: CATGFQGNNEQFF; cdr3_nt: TGCGCCACCGGATTTCAGGGGAACAATGAGCAGTTCTTC
j_call: TRBJ2-7; clone_size: NA; v_call: TRBV27; d_call: TRBD2; cdr3_aa: CASSPRLAGVHEQYF; cdr3_nt: TGTGCCAGCAGTCCCAGGCTAGCGGGAGTCCACGAGCAGTACTTC
j_call: TRBJ2-5; clone_size: few; v_call: TRBV6-5; d_call: NA; cdr3_aa: CAIARRGLETQYF; cdr3_nt: TGTGCCATTGCCCGTCGGGGTCTAGAGACCCAGTACTTC
j_call: TRBJ1-1; clone_size: many; v_call: TRBV7-9; d_call: TRBD1; cdr3_aa: CASSPGQGARRGNTEAFF; cdr3_nt: TGTGCCAGCAGCCCGGGACAGGGGGCGCGGAGGGGGAACACTGAAGCTTTCTTT
j_call: TRBJ1-1; clone_size: NA; v_call: TRBV12-3/TRBV12-4; d_call: NA; cdr3_aa: CASTAGQGGREAFF; cdr3_nt: TGTGCCAGCACCGCCGGGCAGGGTGGGAGAGAAGCTTTCTTT
j_call: TRBJ2-7; clone_size: few; v_call: TRBV6-6; d_call: NA; cdr3_aa: CASRGGTGTYEQYF; cdr3_nt: TGTGCCAGCAGGGGAGGGACAGGTACTTACGAGCAGTACTTC
j_call: TRBJ1-6; clone_size: many; v_call: TRBV5-5; d_call: NA; cdr3_aa: CASSLLSVWSPLHF; cdr3_nt: TGTGCCAGCAGCTTGTTGTCTGTGTGGTCACCCCTCCACTTT
j_call: TRBJ2-3; clone_size: many; v_call: TRBV6-2/TRBV6-3; d_call: NA; cdr3_aa: CASTDGDTQYF; cdr3_nt: TGTGCCAGCACTGATGGCGATACGCAGTATTTT
j_call: TRBJ1-1; clone_size: many; v_call: TRBV7-2; d_call: TRBD1; cdr3_aa: CASSEGQGRREGAFF; cdr3_nt: TGTGCCAGCAGCGAGGGACAGGGTCGCCGCGAAGGAGCTTTCTTT
j_call: TRBJ1-6; clone_size: few; v_call: TRBV7-6; d_call: TRBD1; cdr3_aa: CASSESYRGSPLHF; cdr3_nt: TGTGCCAGCAGCGAATCTTACAGGGGTTCACCCCTCCACTTT